These 6 T cell receptor beta chains originate from one sample sequenced in a study of human T cells and chemical hapten exposure. TCRdb reanalysed the RACE reads using MiXCR and keeps one entry per CDR3 protein. The table lists over 75,000 distinct CDR3 sequences, roughly 11% of them singletons. Time point defined: patch test 3, about 24 weeks after DPC sensitization. Indicated treatment: therapeutic diphenylcyclopropenone sensitization with weekly scalp DPC. Sequencing used whole blood, obtained in connection with sensitization to the hapten diphenylcyclopropenone (DPC). All receptors derive from a young woman with alopecia areata. Some clones in this sample may be carry-over from other donors' samples.

The rearrangement uses TRBV6-2 or TRBV6-3 and TRBJ1-5; no clear D. V was cut by 7 bases and J by 6 bases, with 16 bases left in between. The CDR3 length is 14 residues. The germline V gene encodes CDR1 MNHEY and CDR2 SVGEGT. The CDR3 loop is CASTPIGLVQPQHF. The CDR3 bases are TGTGCCAGCACCCCGATAGGACTAGTTCAGCCCCAGCATTTT.

This clonotype was counted many times. V is TRBV6-7 and J is TRBJ1-5; 11 nucleotides line up with TRBD1. TRBV6-7 is placed among ORFs of uncertain function. The CDR3 extends over 17 amino acids. V was pared by 2 bases and J by 2 bases, with 5 bases of the junction left unmatched. CDR3 sequence: CASSYRTGGEGNQPQHF. The DNA of the CDR3 is TGTGCCAGCAGTTACCGGACAGGGGGCGAGGGCAATCAGCCCCAGCATTTT.

This chain joins TRBV5-1 and TRBJ1-1, with D hard to call. Germline V lookup: CDR1 SGHRS, CDR2 YFSETQ. CDR3 size: 13 residues. Trimming removed 6 bases from V and 5 bases from J, with 14 bases in between. The CDR3 is CASTQNPHTEAFF. CDR3 DNA: TGCGCCAGCACCCAAAACCCCCATACTGAAGCTTTCTTT.

This clonotype was counted between two and nine times. This chain links TRBV27 with TRBJ2-2; 9 positions match TRBD2. Germline assignment: CDR1 MNHEY and CDR2 SMNVEV (reference sequence). The V and J ends lost 3 bases and 6 bases, in that order; junction bases with no gene match: 2. The CDR3 totals 14 residues. The CDR3 DNA reads as TGTGCCAGCAGTTTTTCTAGCGGGGCCGGGGAGCTGTTTTTT. It specifies CASSFSSGAGELFF.

The chain combines TRBV28 with TRBJ1-5, with a possible D match to TRBD1 (6 bases). Germline CDR1 reads MDHEN; CDR2 reads SYDVKM. The length of the CDR3 is 14 residues. Between the trimmed V and J ends, which lost 11 bases and 1 base, there was a span of 15 bases. DNA of the CDR3: TGTGCCGGAGGGGGGACATCGAGCAATCAGCCCCAGCATTTT. Residues: CAGGGTSSNQPQHF.

The rearrangement links TRBV2 to TRBJ2-2; D ambiguous. The CDR3 consists of 15 residues. The ends were cut back, 7 bases at V and 3 bases at J, with 15 bases in the middle. The germline V gene encodes CDR1 SNHLY and CDR2 FYNNEI. CDR3 bases: TGTGCCAGCAAAGTCGAGTTCCTGGACACCGGGGAGCTGTTTTTT. It encodes CASKVEFLDTGELFF. The whole variable domain, filled in from reference TRBV2 and TRBJ2-2, reads EPEVTQTPSHQVTQMGQEVILRCVPISNHLYFYWYRQILGQKVEFLVSFYNNEISEKSEIFDDQFSVERPDGSNFTLKIRSTKLEDSAMYFCASKVEFLDTGELFFGEGSRLTVL.